These T cell receptor beta chains were read from a single sample in a study of T-cell reconstitution after alpha-beta-depleted transplantation in children. TCRdb reanalysed the PCR reads using MiXCR and keeps one entry per CDR3 protein. The sample holds around 200,000 distinct CDR3 sequences; about 9.5% are singletons and the top ten take over 5%. Here the sequenced sample was PBMCs from the stem cell graft donor, taken from the stem cell graft. These receptors were taken from a human donor who donated a stem cell graft to a child with acute lymphoblastic leukemia. CDR3s include the opening cysteine and the closing phenylalanine or tryptophan. A D gene is named only where the DNA matches it firmly. A row's size may be missing; if present it is once, few, many or a size class.

cdr3_nt: TGCAGTGCTAAACTTTCCGGGACCCCAATCAATGAGCAGTTCTTC
cdr3_aa: CSAKLSGTPINEQFF
d_call: .
j_call: TRBJ2-1
v_call: TRBV20-1
clone_size: many

cdr3_nt: TGTGCCACCAGCAGACGAGCGGGACTCTCCACCGAGCAGTACTTC
cdr3_aa: CATSRRAGLSTEQYF
d_call: TRBD2
j_call: TRBJ2-7
v_call: TRBV15
clone_size: few

cdr3_nt: TGCAGTGCTAGAGCCGGGACAGGGGGCTACGAGCAGTACTTC
cdr3_aa: CSARAGTGGYEQYF
d_call: TRBD1
j_call: TRBJ2-7
v_call: TRBV20-1
clone_size: .

cdr3_nt: TGCGCCAGCAGTCTCAGCGGGGAAACTGAAGCTTTCTTT
cdr3_aa: CASSLSGETEAFF
d_call: .
j_call: TRBJ1-1
v_call: TRBV4-3
clone_size: many

cdr3_nt: TGTGCCAGCGTAAACAGGAGCTCCTACGAGCAGTACTTC
cdr3_aa: CASVNRSSYEQYF
d_call: .
j_call: TRBJ2-7
v_call: TRBV27
clone_size: few

cdr3_nt: TGCAGCGTTGAAGATCCTATAAGTACTGCGAACACCGGGGAGCTGTTTTTT
cdr3_aa: CSVEDPISTANTGELFF
d_call: .
j_call: TRBJ2-2
v_call: TRBV29-1
clone_size: few

cdr3_nt: TGCAGTGCGCCGGAAGGACTAGCGGGGGGATACGAGCAGTACTTC
cdr3_aa: CSAPEGLAGGYEQYF
d_call: TRBD2
j_call: TRBJ2-7
v_call: TRBV20-1
clone_size: .

cdr3_nt: TGTGCCATCAGTGAGTTTACAGATGAGGCCAACGTCCTGACTTTC
cdr3_aa: CAISEFTDEANVLTF
d_call: .
j_call: TRBJ2-6
v_call: TRBV10-3
clone_size: many

cdr3_nt: TGCGCCAGCAGTCCGGGACAGGGGGCTTTTGGGGCCAACGTCCTGACTTTC
cdr3_aa: CASSPGQGAFGANVLTF
d_call: TRBD1
j_call: TRBJ2-6
v_call: TRBV10-1
clone_size: many

cdr3_nt: TGTGCCAGCAGCCGGGAAGGTGGAAACACCATATATTTT
cdr3_aa: CASSREGGNTIYF
d_call: .
j_call: TRBJ1-3
v_call: TRBV5-4
clone_size: few

cdr3_nt: TGTGCCAGCAGCTGGCCGGGACAGGAGGGAGCGGAATCCTACAATGAGCAGTTCTTC
cdr3_aa: CASSWPGQEGAESYNEQFF
d_call: TRBD1
j_call: TRBJ2-1
v_call: TRBV7-6
clone_size: .

cdr3_nt: TGCAGTGCTAGCCGCCGGGACCGAATTATCTCCTACGAGCAGTACTTC
cdr3_aa: CSASRRDRIISYEQYF
d_call: .
j_call: TRBJ2-7
v_call: TRBV20-1
clone_size: few

cdr3_nt: TGTGCCAGCAGTTTAGAGTACCAAGAGACCCAGTACTTC
cdr3_aa: CASSLEYQETQYF
d_call: .
j_call: TRBJ2-5
v_call: TRBV12-3/TRBV12-4
clone_size: many

cdr3_nt: TGCGCCAGCAGCTTGGATACAGGGACGAGCACAGATACGCAGTATTTT
cdr3_aa: CASSLDTGTSTDTQYF
d_call: .
j_call: TRBJ2-3
v_call: TRBV5-1
clone_size: many

cdr3_nt: TGTGCCAGCAGACCTAATCTGGGACAGGGGGTCAATGAGCAGTTCTTC
cdr3_aa: CASRPNLGQGVNEQFF
d_call: TRBD1
j_call: TRBJ2-1
v_call: TRBV12-3/TRBV12-4
clone_size: few

cdr3_nt: TGCGCCAGCAGCCAAGATCGGGGGGGCTCAGATACGCAGTATTTT
cdr3_aa: CASSQDRGGSDTQYF
d_call: TRBD2
j_call: TRBJ2-3
v_call: TRBV4-1
clone_size: many

cdr3_nt: TGTGCCAGCAGTTTCCTTTGGGACCCCCGACTGTTTTTT
cdr3_aa: CASSFLWDPRLFF
d_call: .
j_call: TRBJ1-4
v_call: TRBV12-3/TRBV12-4
clone_size: .

cdr3_nt: TGTGCCAGCAGTTTTGAGGGGATTCAGCCCCAGCATTTT
cdr3_aa: CASSFEGIQPQHF
d_call: .
j_call: TRBJ1-5
v_call: TRBV27
clone_size: many

cdr3_nt: TGCGCCAGCAGCCAAAGGGAGGGGGGCACAGATACGCAGTATTTT
cdr3_aa: CASSQREGGTDTQYF
d_call: .
j_call: TRBJ2-3
v_call: TRBV4-1
clone_size: many

cdr3_nt: TGCAGCGTTGAATCGAGGGGACAGGGGGTAAGCGAGCAGTACTTC
cdr3_aa: CSVESRGQGVSEQYF
d_call: TRBD1
j_call: TRBJ2-7
v_call: TRBV29-1
clone_size: few

cdr3_nt: TGTGCCAGCAGTTTCGGACTAGCGGGGGGCCAAGAGACCCAGTACTTC
cdr3_aa: CASSFGLAGGQETQYF
d_call: TRBD2
j_call: TRBJ2-5
v_call: TRBV12-3/TRBV12-4
clone_size: few

cdr3_nt: TGTGCCAGCAGTTTACGGTCCAGGGGGCTTGTGAACACTGAAGCTTTCTTT
cdr3_aa: CASSLRSRGLVNTEAFF
d_call: TRBD1
j_call: TRBJ1-1
v_call: TRBV12-3/TRBV12-4
clone_size: few

cdr3_nt: TGCAGCGGATTAGCCTACAATGAGCAGTTCTTC
cdr3_aa: CSGLAYNEQFF
d_call: .
j_call: TRBJ2-1
v_call: TRBV29-1
clone_size: few

cdr3_nt: TGTGCCAGCCAGGACCAGTGGGGGGCGAACATTCAGTACTTC
cdr3_aa: CASQDQWGANIQYF
d_call: .
j_call: TRBJ2-4
v_call: TRBV16
clone_size: .

cdr3_nt: TGTGCCAGCAGCGGGACAGGCTACGAGCAGTACTTC
cdr3_aa: CASSGTGYEQYF
d_call: TRBD1
j_call: TRBJ2-7
v_call: TRBV6-2/TRBV6-3
clone_size: many

cdr3_nt: TGCAGTGCTAGGCCGGGACAGGTTTATAATTCACCCCTCCACTTT
cdr3_aa: CSARPGQVYNSPLHF
d_call: TRBD1
j_call: TRBJ1-6
v_call: TRBV20-1
clone_size: many

cdr3_nt: TGTGCCATCGGGGACAGGGGAGATACGCAGTATTTT
cdr3_aa: CAIGDRGDTQYF
d_call: TRBD1
j_call: TRBJ2-3
v_call: TRBV10-3
clone_size: .

cdr3_nt: TGTGCCAGCAGCCTCCGGACAGGGGAGGGCTACGAGCAGTACTTC
cdr3_aa: CASSLRTGEGYEQYF
d_call: TRBD1
j_call: TRBJ2-7
v_call: TRBV7-6
clone_size: few

cdr3_nt: TGTGCCAGCAGTTTAGAGGGTCTGGAGGTTCGGGCCGGGGAGCTGTTTTTT
cdr3_aa: CASSLEGLEVRAGELFF
d_call: .
j_call: TRBJ2-2
v_call: TRBV12-3/TRBV12-4
clone_size: many

cdr3_nt: TGTGCCAGCTCACCACCTTCACTTACCGGGACCCCCAGGGTCTATCAGCCCCAGCATTTT
cdr3_aa: CASSPPSLTGTPRVYQPQHF
d_call: .
j_call: TRBJ1-5
v_call: TRBV18
clone_size: few

cdr3_nt: TGTGCCAGCTCACCACCGGGTTTCAACACCGGGGAGCTGTTTTTT
cdr3_aa: CASSPPGFNTGELFF
d_call: .
j_call: TRBJ2-2
v_call: TRBV18
clone_size: many

cdr3_nt: TGTGCCAGCAGCACCTCTAACTATGGCTACACCTTC
cdr3_aa: CASSTSNYGYTF
d_call: .
j_call: TRBJ1-2
v_call: TRBV7-2
clone_size: many

cdr3_nt: TGTGCCAGCAGTTCCCTCCCTGGTGCGGGGGACGTGAACACTGAAGCTTTCTTT
cdr3_aa: CASSSLPGAGDVNTEAFF
d_call: .
j_call: TRBJ1-1
v_call: TRBV6-5
clone_size: few

cdr3_nt: TGTGCCAGCAGTTTATTTGAGGGGGCGCGCTACAATGAGCAGTTCTTC
cdr3_aa: CASSLFEGARYNEQFF
d_call: TRBD1
j_call: TRBJ2-1
v_call: TRBV12-3/TRBV12-4
clone_size: many

cdr3_nt: TGCGCCAGCAGCGCCCCCGGACTAGCGGGGTACAATGAGCAGTTCTTC
cdr3_aa: CASSAPGLAGYNEQFF
d_call: TRBD2
j_call: TRBJ2-1
v_call: TRBV5-1
clone_size: .

cdr3_nt: TGTGCCTGGAGTGTTCGCTTGGGCACTGAAGCTTTCTTT
cdr3_aa: CAWSVRLGTEAFF
d_call: .
j_call: TRBJ1-1
v_call: TRBV30
clone_size: few

cdr3_nt: TGTGCCAGCAGCCCCCCGACGAGCACAGATACGCAGTATTTT
cdr3_aa: CASSPPTSTDTQYF
d_call: .
j_call: TRBJ2-3
v_call: TRBV7-9
clone_size: .

cdr3_nt: TGTGCCAGCAGCGTCGACAGGGCTGTTCAGCCCCAGCATTTT
cdr3_aa: CASSVDRAVQPQHF
d_call: TRBD1
j_call: TRBJ1-5
v_call: TRBV7-9
clone_size: .

cdr3_nt: TGTGCCAGCAGCCCGAGACTAGCGGGGGCGCCGAGGGACATTCAGTACTTC
cdr3_aa: CASSPRLAGAPRDIQYF
d_call: TRBD2
j_call: TRBJ2-4
v_call: TRBV7-2
clone_size: .

cdr3_nt: TGTGCCAGCAGCGTAGAAACAGTAAACACTGAAGCTTTCTTT
cdr3_aa: CASSVETVNTEAFF
d_call: .
j_call: TRBJ1-1
v_call: TRBV9
clone_size: .

cdr3_nt: TGTGCCAGCAGTTTCTGGGGCACCGGGGAGCTGTTTTTT
cdr3_aa: CASSFWGTGELFF
d_call: .
j_call: TRBJ2-2
v_call: TRBV12-3/TRBV12-4
clone_size: many

cdr3_nt: TGTGCCAGCAGCCTCATCGGGGAGCTGTTTTTT
cdr3_aa: CASSLIGELFF
d_call: .
j_call: TRBJ2-2
v_call: TRBV12-3/TRBV12-4
clone_size: many

cdr3_nt: TGTGCCAGCAACTCCGGGAACTCTGGAAACACCATATATTTT
cdr3_aa: CASNSGNSGNTIYF
d_call: .
j_call: TRBJ1-3
v_call: TRBV12-3/TRBV12-4
clone_size: few

cdr3_nt: TGTGCCAGCATCGGGAGCGGGGGGGCTATAGATACGCAGTATTTT
cdr3_aa: CASIGSGGAIDTQYF
d_call: TRBD2
j_call: TRBJ2-3
v_call: TRBV2
clone_size: many

cdr3_nt: TGTGCCTGGACCCGGGACAGGGCAGATACGCAGTATTTT
cdr3_aa: CAWTRDRADTQYF
d_call: TRBD1
j_call: TRBJ2-3
v_call: TRBV30
clone_size: .

cdr3_nt: TGTGCCAGCAGTTTCGACCGGCAGGGGGACACTGAAGCTTTCTTT
cdr3_aa: CASSFDRQGDTEAFF
d_call: TRBD1
j_call: TRBJ1-1
v_call: TRBV27
clone_size: many

cdr3_nt: TGCAGTGCTGCACAGGGGGGGGACACTGAAGCTTTCTTT
cdr3_aa: CSAAQGGDTEAFF
d_call: TRBD1
j_call: TRBJ1-1
v_call: TRBV20-1
clone_size: .

cdr3_nt: TGTGCCAGCAGTTCTACAGGGGGCTCCAAAAACATTCAGTACTTC
cdr3_aa: CASSSTGGSKNIQYF
d_call: TRBD1
j_call: TRBJ2-4
v_call: TRBV6-5
clone_size: few

cdr3_nt: TGTGCCAGCAACCGGGCTAACGACAATCAGCCCCAGCATTTT
cdr3_aa: CASNRANDNQPQHF
d_call: .
j_call: TRBJ1-5
v_call: TRBV6-2/TRBV6-3
clone_size: .

cdr3_nt: TGTGCCAGTCAAGGGGGGAATGAAAAACTGTTTTTT
cdr3_aa: CASQGGNEKLFF
d_call: .
j_call: TRBJ1-4
v_call: TRBV7-2
clone_size: few

cdr3_nt: TGTGCCAGCGGAAACACCGGGGAGCTGTTTTTT
cdr3_aa: CASGNTGELFF
d_call: .
j_call: TRBJ2-2
v_call: TRBV12-3/TRBV12-4
clone_size: many

cdr3_nt: TGCTGTGCCAAACTAGGGGGGAGGGGAGGCACAGATACGCAGTATTTT
cdr3_aa: CCAKLGGRGGTDTQYF
d_call: .
j_call: TRBJ2-3
v_call: TRBV20-1
clone_size: .

cdr3_nt: TGCAGTGCCACTGATCCGGGACAGATCAATCAGCCCCAGCATTTT
cdr3_aa: CSATDPGQINQPQHF
d_call: TRBD1
j_call: TRBJ1-5
v_call: TRBV20-1
clone_size: .

cdr3_nt: TGCGCCAGCAGTACCCCGGGACTAGCGGGGACAACTCAAGAGACCCAGTACTTC
cdr3_aa: CASSTPGLAGTTQETQYF
d_call: TRBD2
j_call: TRBJ2-5
v_call: TRBV10-2
clone_size: .

cdr3_nt: TGTGCCACCAGTGAGCCGGTGCGGGGGAAAGAGACCCAGTACTTC
cdr3_aa: CATSEPVRGKETQYF
d_call: TRBD2
j_call: TRBJ2-5
v_call: TRBV24-1
clone_size: .

cdr3_nt: TGCAGTGTGGCCCGACCCAACACTGAAGCTTTCTTT
cdr3_aa: CSVARPNTEAFF
d_call: .
j_call: TRBJ1-1
v_call: TRBV20-1
clone_size: few

cdr3_nt: TGCAGTGCTAGGATGGGCAGCACAGATACGCAGTATTTT
cdr3_aa: CSARMGSTDTQYF
d_call: .
j_call: TRBJ2-3
v_call: TRBV20-1
clone_size: many

cdr3_nt: TGTGCCAGCAGCCCGGGCACTGAAGCTTTCTTT
cdr3_aa: CASSPGTEAFF
d_call: .
j_call: TRBJ1-1
v_call: TRBV7-9
clone_size: .

cdr3_nt: TGCGCCAGCAGCTTACGGGGCCCGGGGGCCACTGAAGCTTTCTTT
cdr3_aa: CASSLRGPGATEAFF
d_call: .
j_call: TRBJ1-1
v_call: TRBV5-1
clone_size: many